The text below deals with one T cell receptor (beta chain). CDR1 MNHNS and CDR2 SASEGT come from the germline V gene. The CDR3 has 14 residues. With 5 bases removed from V and 6 bases from J, the gap between germline ends came to 16 bases. These data are taken from a study of OX40 agonist ivuxolimab in advanced cancers. Study context: Mean age roughly 65 years, range about 20 to 90; roughly 82% male.

Generated by immunoSEQ multiplex PCR, the TCRdb table keeps only in-frame clones and is missing some. The data hold some 60,000 clones, with about 87% observed a single time. This clonotype was obtained from an adult with an advanced solid tumor such as melanoma, head and neck, liver or kidney cancer. This chain connects TRBV6-1 to TRBJ1-2; tentatively, D is TRBD1 (5 bases). This specimen consisted of CD4+ or CD8+ T cells sorted from blood, obtained in a trial of the OX40 agonist ivuxolimab. The CDR3 coding sequence is TGTGCCAGCAGTCCGGGACCCATCAACCATGGCTACACCTTC. It translates to CASSPGPINHGYTF.